Listed below are T cell receptor beta chains from one sample, sequenced in a study of cytomegalovirus exposure and HLA in healthy donors. Clones were sequenced by immunoSEQ multiplex PCR, and TCRdb holds only the in-frame ones, with some missing. The specimen's table records about 200,000 clones. The sequenced sample was PBMCs. The receptors originated from a girl aged 2-10 years in good health and CMV-seropositive. Each CDR3 is given without its conserved first and last residue.

CDR3	V	J
ASSETGGEGTEAF	TRBV2	TRBJ1-1
ASSLTGAYEQY	TRBV5-8	TRBJ2-7
ASRRTSGSTHNEQF	TRBV19	TRBJ2-1
ASSLGLAGVTDTQY	TRBV5-1	TRBJ2-3
ASSLRDSPDRARYEQY	TRBV7-8	TRBJ2-7
ASSFLRGGNTGELF	TRBV28	TRBJ2-2
ASSPGLAGGLGEQY	TRBV18	TRBJ2-7
ASLPYRGRNQPQH	TRBV21-1	TRBJ1-5
ASSLSGSYTDTQY	TRBV28	TRBJ2-3
ASSLKVSMISYNEQF	TRBV4-1	TRBJ2-1
ASSSSSGPQETQY	TRBV5-1	TRBJ2-5
ASSQAGVNNEQF	TRBV18	TRBJ2-1
ASRSGLASDTQY	TRBV28	TRBJ2-3
ASSFAGTNSPLH	TRBV27	TRBJ1-6
ASSPGTSGTSYNEQF	TRBV7-2	TRBJ2-1
ASMGAGSASSYEQY	TRBV2	TRBJ2-7
ASSTGQGVDGYT	TRBV28	TRBJ1-2
ASSEGDKGHEQY	TRBV6-1	TRBJ2-7
ASSLGTGD	TRBV7-9	TRBJ2-5